This T cell receptor beta chain was identified during a study of PD-1 blockade in mismatch repair-deficient tumors. Notes on the study in general: Tumor-resident clones, often undetectable pretreatment in blood, expanded then contracted after pembrolizumab.

Germline CDR1 reads PRHDT; CDR2 reads FYEKMQ (reference sequence). Trimming left V 5 bases short and J 6 bases short, with 13 bases between. The CDR3 sequence is 13 residues long. On this clone: The antigen is unknown.

Some clones are missing from TCRdb's copy, which holds only in-frame ones; the method was immunoSEQ multiplex PCR. The sample consists of about 110,000 clones, about three quarters of them appearing once. All patients were mismatch repair deficient, assessed by either PCR or immunohistochemistry. The TCR sequence derives from an adult with mismatch repair-deficient cancer. This chain connects TRBV13 to TRBJ2-5; unclear D gene. Sequenced material: peripheral blood, taken approximately 14 months after starting pembrolizumab. The CDR3 sequence is CASSDITQKTQYF. In nucleotides, the CDR3 is TGTGCCAGCAGCGATATAACTCAGAAGACCCAGTACTTC.